This TCR beta chain was identified during a study of T cells after yellow fever vaccination. TCRdb passed the 5' RACE reads through MiXCR, listing each CDR3 protein once. The sample contains under 600,000 distinct CDR3 sequences, around an eighth of which appear only once. Points on this clonotype: What it binds is not known.

Study-wide points: Post-booster repertoires contained most primary-vaccination clones again (roughly 97% CD4, over 70% CD8). The study noted that FACS-sorted repertoires could contain abundant clonotypes contaminating from the bulk population.

The sample was PBMCs, taken on the day of the yellow fever booster vaccination. The receptor's source is a man younger than 45 who received the YFV17D yellow fever vaccine.

The CDR3 protein is CASSQGRGLLYEQYF. The DNA of the CDR3 is TGTGCCAGCAGCCAGGGCAGGGGGCTCCTTTACGAGCAGTACTTC. The chain employs TRBV14 and TRBJ2-7; 8 positions agree with TRBD1. Germline loops: CDR1 SGHDN, CDR2 FVKESK. J was trimmed by 4 bases and V by 3 bases; bases with no gene match: 8. The CDR3 contains 15 residues.